This TCR beta chain was sequenced in a study of long-term antiretroviral therapy in people with HIV. CDR3 size: 13 residues. The germline CDR1 and CDR2 sequences are GTSNPN and SVGIG (reference sequence). V shed 0 bases and J shed 4 bases, with 7 bases lying between them. For this clone: Its specificity is unknown.

Study results and caveats: Those clones which expanded before ART made up the dominant part of the repertoire at all time points. Even long-term ART left TRB diversity below transplant donor controls, despite gains.

immunoSEQ v3.0 was run at survey level. TCRdb keeps only in-frame clones here, not all; method: immunoSEQ multiplex PCR. The sample contains approximately 13,000 clones, about 87% of which appear only once. The chain joins TRBV30 to TRBJ1-5; D is ambiguous. The sample was unsorted PBMCs, taken 2.1 years after starting antiretroviral therapy. This receptor was taken from a woman between 40 and 50 years old with HIV. The CDR3 bases are TGTGCCTGGAGTGTCCTTGGGAATCAGCCCCAGCATTTT. It codes for CAWSVLGNQPQHF. Full variable domain (remainder filled in from reference TRBV30 and TRBJ1-5): SQTIHQWPATLVQPVGSPLSLECTVEGTSNPNLYWYRQAAGRGLQLLFYSVGIGQISSEVPQNLSASRPQDRQFILSSKKLLLSDSGFYLCAWSVLGNQPQHFGDGTRLSIL.